These 20 T cell receptor beta chains were all obtained from the same sample, sequenced in a study of identical twins. One entry per CDR3 protein, called by TCRdb with MiXCR from the 5' RACE reads. The table records some 1,600,000 distinct CDR3 sequences, under 35% of them present only once. Input material: cord blood. The origin of the receptors is a newborn girl in good health.

This clonotype has a count of ten or more. V and J are TRBV27 and TRBJ2-1, with TRBD1 matching over 9 bases. This CDR3 comprises 15 residues. CDR1 MNHEY and CDR2 SMNVEV come from the germline V gene (reference sequence). Trimming took 4 bases from V and 4 from J; bases not matched to a gene: 5. Here the CDR3 DNA reads TGTGCCAGCAGTTCTACAGGGGGCAGATACAATGAGCAGTTCTTC. Residues: CASSSTGGRYNEQFF.

There are a few counts of this clonotype. The chain recombines TRBV25-1 with TRBJ2-2, with a possible D match to TRBD2 (6 bases). Germline-derived CDR1 and CDR2 are MGHDK and SYGVNS. This CDR3 contains 14 residues. With 1 base removed from V and 7 bases from J, the gap between germline ends came to 10 bases. The CDR3 here is CASSESGEDGELFF. The DNA for the CDR3 is TGTGCCAGCAGTGAATCCGGGGAGGACGGGGAGCTGTTTTTT.

This clonotype was counted only a few times. The genes are TRBV28 and TRBJ1-4, with D perhaps matching TRBD1 (5 bases). The CDR3 totals 15 residues. Germline CDR1 is MDHEN and CDR2 is SYDVKM. V lost 3 bases and J lost 4, with 12 bases in between. As DNA, the CDR3 is TGTGCCAGCAGTTTGGGGGACGCGTTTAATGAAAAACTGTTTTTT. Protein product: CASSLGDAFNEKLFF. The variable domain in full, completed from reference TRBV28 and TRBJ1-4, reads DVKVTQSSRYLVKRTGEKVFLECVQDMDHENMFWYRQDPGLGLRLIYFSYDVKMKEKGDIPEGYSVSREKKERFSLILESASTNQTSMYLCASSLGDAFNEKLFFGSGTQLSVL.

CDR3 residues: CAISVPGTSGINEQYF. The CDR3 DNA is TGTGCCATCAGCGTCCCCGGGACTAGCGGGATCAACGAGCAGTACTTC. The chain links TRBV10-3 to TRBJ2-5, with TRBD2 matching 13 bases. The last part of the DNA fits TRBJ2-7 better; the J call may be wrong. Per the germline V gene, CDR1 is ENHRY and CDR2 is SYGVKD. The CDR3 spans 16 residues.

This clonotype was picked up a small number of times. The chain has TRBV10-3 and TRBJ1-6; the D is unclear. The CDR3 loop spans 15 amino acids. CDR1 is ENHRY, CDR2 SYGVKD, per germline. Trimming removed 6 bases at V and 0 bases at J, with 9 bases between. The CDR3 sequence: CAISLGSSYNSPLHF. Written as DNA, the CDR3 is TGTGCCATCAGCCTCGGGAGCTCCTATAATTCACCCCTCCACTTT.

The V and J genes are TRBV6-6 and TRBJ1-4; 8 bases agree with TRBD1. The V gene end was trimmed by 5 bases and the J gene end by 15 bases; junction bases not matched to a gene: 14. Germline assignment: CDR1 MNHNY and CDR2 SVGAGI (reference sequence). The CDR3 totals 14 residues. The CDR3, as DNA: TGTGCCAGCAGTAATTCACTCCCGGACAGGGCGGTGTTTTTT. It encodes CASSNSLPDRAVFF.

This clonotype was seen a single time. CDR3 sequence: CASSHAQQGNTEAFF. The CDR3 DNA is TGTGCCAGCAGCCACGCCCAACAGGGGAACACTGAAGCTTTCTTT. This chain joins TRBV3-1 and TRBJ1-1; D is possibly TRBD1 (6 bases). Trimming took off 3 bases at V and 1 base at J, with 12 bases between the two ends. CDR1 is LGHDT and CDR2 is YNNKEL in the germline V gene (reference sequence). This CDR3 spans 15 amino acids.

V usage is TRBV28 and J usage is TRBJ2-7; 10 bases fit TRBD1. The DNA end is more similar to TRBJ2-4, so the J call may be wrong. The CDR3 contains 20 residues. CDR1 and CDR2 (germline): MDHEN, SYDVKM. The CDR3: CASSLNPGQGINLAKNIQYF. The CDR3 DNA is TGTGCCAGCAGTCTAAACCCGGGACAGGGGATCAATTTAGCCAAAAACATTCAGTACTTC.

In regard to this clonotype: The junction and the germline gene differ at one end; a read error may be behind it. The CDR3 nucleotides read TGCAGCGTTGAGGGACAGGGGGCAAGCACAGATACGCGGTATTTT. Translated: CSVEGQGASTDTRYF. The V and J genes are TRBV29-1 and TRBJ2-3, with TRBD1 matching 12 bases. The CDR3 extends over 15 amino acids. Per germline, CDR1 SQVTM and CDR2 ANQGSEA.

This clonotype was found a few times. The CDR3 coding sequence is TGTGCCAGCAGTTTCTGGGGGATCGACTCTGGGGCCAACGTCCTGACTTTC. Protein product: CASSFWGIDSGANVLTF. The chain carries TRBV28 and TRBJ2-6, with D possibly being TRBD1 or TRBD2 (5 bases each). V was clipped by 3 bases and J by 0 bases, with 12 bases between them. Germline V CDR1 and CDR2: MDHEN, SYDVKM. The CDR3 totals 17 residues.

The V gene is TRBV4-1, the J gene TRBJ2-7; D assignment may be TRBD1 or TRBD2 (5 bases each). Germline V gives CDR1 MGHRA, CDR2 YSYEKL. The V end lost 0 bases, the J end lost 2 bases, and 17 bases lay between the germline ends. CDR3 length equals 17 residues. CDR3 sequence (DNA): TGCGCCAGCAGCCAAGAAGTGGTGGGGACCCTTACCTACGAGCAGTACTTC. It specifies CASSQEVVGTLTYEQYF.

The rearrangement uses TRBV4-1 and TRBJ1-6, with TRBD1 matching over 9 bases. The V and J ends lost 2 bases and 4 bases, in that order; junction bases with no gene match: 6. The length of the CDR3 is 17 residues. Germline CDR1 reads MGHRA; CDR2 reads YSYEKL. The CDR3 DNA follows: TGCGCCAGCAGCCAAAGCACCGGGACAGGGTATAATTCACCCCTCCACTTT. This translates into CASSQSTGTGYNSPLHF.

The chain carries TRBV20-1 and TRBJ1-5; TRBD1 matches 7 bases. The CDR3 extends over 15 amino acids. In germline, CDR1 is DFQATT, CDR2 SNEGSKA (reference sequence). V lost 6 bases to trimming and J lost 3 bases; unmatched junction nucleotides: 11. The CDR3 DNA reads as TGCAGTGCAATGCCGGGACAGCGGAACAATCAGCCCCAGCATTTT. Protein sequence: CSAMPGQRNNQPQHF.

This clonotype was seen ten or more times. This rearrangement joins TRBV20-1 to TRBJ2-7; D perhaps matches TRBD1 (5 bases). Germline V lookup: CDR1 DFQATT, CDR2 SNEGSKA (reference sequence). Trimming pared 1 base from V and 3 bases from J, leaving 7 bases between. The CDR3 is made up of 12 amino acids. The CDR3 bases are TGCAGTGCTAGAGGCAGGGTCTACGAGCAGTACTTC. Its translation is CSARGRVYEQYF.

The chain is built from TRBV6-1 and TRBJ2-7; weak D call: TRBD1 (7 bases). Germline lookup yields CDR1 MNHNS and CDR2 SASEGT. Trimming took 6 bases from V and 3 from J, leaving 15 bases between them. There are 14 residues in the CDR3. In DNA, the CDR3 is TGTGCCAGCAGCAGGACAGGAGGGATCTACGAGCAGTACTTC. It translates to CASSRTGGIYEQYF.

This clonotype was seen many times. V is TRBV20-1 and J is TRBJ2-5, with D maybe TRBD1 (6 bases). The germline V and J ends were trimmed by 2 bases and 0 bases, with 7 bases remaining between them. Germline CDR1 and CDR2: DFQATT and SNEGSKA (reference sequence). The CDR3 runs 13 residues. The CDR3, as DNA: TGCAGTGCTAGAACAGGGTACCAAGAGACCCAGTACTTC. Protein: CSARTGYQETQYF.

This clonotype was seen a handful of times. This chain uses TRBV6-5 with TRBJ2-5; TRBD2 matches at 10 bases. The germline CDR1 and CDR2 sequences are MNHEY and SVGAGI. V trimming: 2 bases; J trimming: 2 bases; junction bases outside the gene matches: 5. This CDR3 has 16 amino acids. The CDR3 region has the DNA TGTGCCAGCAGTTACGTTGGACTAGCGGTACAAGAGACCCAGTACTTC. Its protein is CASSYVGLAVQETQYF.

The sample holds a few counts of this clonotype. The J gene is TRBJ2-3, the V gene TRBV25-1; 12 bases match TRBD2. The CDR3 spans 16 residues. Germline trimming cut 5 bases from V and 5 bases from J; bases unmatched to any gene: 8. In germline, CDR1 is MGHDK, CDR2 SYGVNS. CDR3 residues: CASSTRTSGAGDTQYF. The CDR3 DNA is TGTGCCAGCAGTACAAGGACTAGCGGGGCTGGAGATACGCAGTATTTT.

This clonotype was counted a few times. The chain employs TRBV5-1 and TRBJ2-2; D call uncertain. CDR3 length: 13 amino acids. CDR1 is SGHRS, CDR2 YFSETQ, per germline. Trimming pared 3 bases from V and 6 bases from J, leaving 9 bases between. Written as DNA, the CDR3 is TGCGCCAGCAGCTCAGCAGACTCCGGGGAGCTGTTTTTT. Protein: CASSSADSGELFF.

This rearrangement joins TRBV12-3 or TRBV12-4 to TRBJ2-3; possible D gene TRBD1, 6 bases. Trimming pared 5 bases from V and 8 bases from J, leaving 11 bases between. This CDR3 spans 12 amino acids. The CDR3: CASSTSRGTQYF. As DNA, the CDR3 is TGTGCCAGCAGTACGAGCAGGGGTACGCAGTATTTT.